This TCR beta chain was sequenced during a study of human T cells and chemical hapten exposure. As for the study in general: While the approximately 22-week study was under way, patients received diphenylcyclopropenone on the scalp every week. Study-wide findings and caveats: Counts of expanded TCRs (at PT1) showed a positive correlation with patch test score.

The time point denotes: pre-sensitization, week 0. Treatment: therapeutic diphenylcyclopropenone sensitization with weekly scalp DPC. Germline V gene lookup returns CDR1 MNHEY and CDR2 SVGEGT. The CDR3 loop spans 16 amino acids. The J segment lost 4 bases and the V segment lost 7 bases, leaving 9 bases of the junction unmatched. There are many counts of this clonotype. Its specificity is not known. TCRdb recomputed calls from the RACE reads with MiXCR, one row per CDR3 protein. The sample records over 300,000 distinct CDR3 sequences, less than 6.5% being singletons. Sequenced here: whole blood, sampled in connection with sensitization to the hapten diphenylcyclopropenone (DPC). This TCR derives from a woman aged 45-65 years with alopecia areata. Some clones in this sample may be carry-over from other donors' samples. The V and J genes are TRBV6-2 or TRBV6-3 and TRBJ1-5; 11 nucleotides align to TRBD1. The CDR3 coding sequence is TGTGCCAGCAAGGGACAGGGGGTTATTGGAAATCAGCCCCAGCATTTT. This translates into CASKGQGVIGNQPQHF.